This T cell receptor (beta chain) is drawn from a study of Ad26.COV2.S vaccination and SARS-CoV-2 variants. Study outcomes and limitations: While placebo recipients had lower spike-specific TCR breadth, vaccine recipients had more. Reportedly, spike-specific CD8+ and CD4+ T cell responses achieved substantial breadth once vaccination had taken place. Possibly, TCR breadth and depth analyses underestimated total T cell responses. The study found similar non-spike TCR breadth in vaccine and placebo recipients.

Trimming took 2 bases from V and 5 from J; bases not matched to a gene: 12. Germline V gene lookup returns CDR1 LGHDT and CDR2 YNNKEL (reference sequence). The CDR3 extends over 17 amino acids. Only in-frame clones appear in the TCRdb table, and some are missing; sequencing was by immunoSEQ multiplex PCR. The sample shows approximately 97,000 clones, over 70% of them seen only once. A remark on this clone: Its antigen is undetermined.

This material consisted of peripheral blood, taken after recovery from COVID-19. The clonotype was recovered from a human donor who had recovered from COVID-19. The gene calls are TRBV3-1 (or the pseudogene TRBV3-2) and TRBJ2-3, with 8 bases aligning to TRBD2. The chain's CDR3 is CASSQSWSGGRRDTQYF. Here the CDR3 DNA reads TGTGCCAGCAGCCAAAGTTGGAGCGGGGGACGTAGAGATACGCAGTATTTT.